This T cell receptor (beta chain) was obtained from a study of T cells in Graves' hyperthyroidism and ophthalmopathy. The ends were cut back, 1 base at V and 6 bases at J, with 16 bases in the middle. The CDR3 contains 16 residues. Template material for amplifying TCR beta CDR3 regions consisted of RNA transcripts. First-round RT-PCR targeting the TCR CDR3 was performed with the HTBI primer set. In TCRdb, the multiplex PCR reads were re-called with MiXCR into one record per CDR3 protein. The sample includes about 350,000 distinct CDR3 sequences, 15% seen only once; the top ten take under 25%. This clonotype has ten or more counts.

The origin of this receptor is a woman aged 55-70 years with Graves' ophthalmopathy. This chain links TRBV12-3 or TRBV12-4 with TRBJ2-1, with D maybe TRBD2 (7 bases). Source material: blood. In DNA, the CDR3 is TGTGCCAGCAGTTTAGAGGGGGGGGGCGGGACCAATGAGCAGTTCTTC. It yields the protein CASSLEGGGGTNEQFF.